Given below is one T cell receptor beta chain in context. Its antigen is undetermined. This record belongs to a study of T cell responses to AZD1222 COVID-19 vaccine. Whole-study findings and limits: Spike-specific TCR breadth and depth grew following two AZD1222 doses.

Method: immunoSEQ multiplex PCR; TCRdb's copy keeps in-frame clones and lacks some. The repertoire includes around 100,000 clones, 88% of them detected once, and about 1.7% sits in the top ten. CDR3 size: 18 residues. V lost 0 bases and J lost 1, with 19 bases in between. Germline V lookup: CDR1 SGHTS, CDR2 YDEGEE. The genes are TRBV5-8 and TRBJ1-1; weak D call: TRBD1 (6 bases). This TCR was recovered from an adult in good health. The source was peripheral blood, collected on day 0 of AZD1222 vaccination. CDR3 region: CASSLGIVPAGANTEAFF. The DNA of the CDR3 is TGTGCCAGCAGCTTGGGGATAGTACCGGCAGGGGCGAACACTGAAGCTTTCTTT.